Each of the 28 T cell receptor beta chains below was sequenced from the same sample in a study of shared clonotypes between healthy human individuals. Sequencing was performed with immunoSEQ multiplex PCR; in TCRdb, only in-frame clones are kept and a portion is missing. Of about 2 million clones detected, 95% appear once; the ten largest clones hold 0.13%. The sequenced sample was naive CD4+ T cells sorted from blood. The subset is: CD45RA+ positively selected. All receptors come from a man aged 18 to 30 in good health.

The rearrangement uses TRBV27 and TRBJ2-7; tentatively, D is TRBD1 (6 bases). The CDR3 totals 14 residues. V was pared by 3 bases and J by 3 bases, with 12 bases between. Germline-derived CDR1 and CDR2 are MNHEY and SMNVEV (reference sequence). DNA for the CDR3: TGTGCCAGCAGTTTCCAGGGGACGAGCTACGAGCAGTACTTC. Translated: CASSFQGTSYEQYF.

V gene TRBV7-3 combines with J gene TRBJ2-6; D is perhaps TRBD1 (6 bases). Between the trimmed V and J ends, which lost 0 bases and 0 bases, there was a span of 15 bases. This CDR3 is 19 amino acids long. In germline, CDR1 is SGHTA, CDR2 FQGTGA. DNA of the CDR3: TGTGCCAGCAGCTTAACCAGAGGACAGACTTCCTCTGGGGCCAACGTCCTGACTTTC. It codes for CASSLTRGQTSSGANVLTF.

V gene TRBV2 combines with J gene TRBJ2-7; D possibly matches TRBD1 or TRBD2 (5 bases each). The germline V gene has CDR1 SNHLY and CDR2 FYNNEI. The germline V and J ends were trimmed by 5 bases and 9 bases, with 20 bases remaining between them. CDR3 length: 14 amino acids. In nucleotides, the CDR3 is TGTGCCAGCAGTATTGGGACGGGCCCTAATAGGCAGTACTTC. The encoded protein is CASSIGTGPNRQYF.

The gene calls are TRBV7-2 and TRBJ2-3; 9 bases map to TRBD1. J lost 12 bases, V lost 0 bases, and 7 bases had no gene match. CDR1 SGHTA and CDR2 FQGNSA come from the germline V gene. The CDR3 runs to 14 residues. The CDR3 region has the DNA TGTGCCAGCAGCTTAGCGCTTAGGGGACAGGGTCAGTATTTT. It encodes CASSLALRGQGQYF.

The sample holds one count of this clone. Different DNA sequences within this sample yield the same CDR3. V usage is TRBV5-1 and J usage is TRBJ2-5, with D maybe TRBD1 (5 bases). Germline V gene data show CDR1 as SGHRS and CDR2 as YFSETQ. The V and J ends lost 0 bases and 0 bases respectively, with 6 bases between them. CDR3 length equals 14 residues. CDR3 protein: CASSLAGNQETQYF. The DNA of the CDR3 is TGCGCCAGCAGCTTGGCAGGGAACCAAGAGACCCAGTACTTC.

This clone was counted once. The V call is TRBV6-1, the J call TRBJ1-6, with D maybe TRBD1 (6 bases). The CDR3 consists of 13 residues. Germline CDR1 is MNHNS and CDR2 is SASEGT. V was shortened by 5 bases and J by 10 bases, with 12 bases between the two germline ends. In nucleotides, the CDR3 is TGTGCCAGCAGTCCAGGGGTAGGCTCACCCCTCCACTTT. Translation gives CASSPGVGSPLHF.

A word on this clone: The same CDR3 arises from other DNA sequences in this sample as well. The rearrangement joins TRBV5-1 to TRBJ2-1; D not resolved. The V gene lost 2 bases and the J gene lost 0 bases, with 6 bases spanning the gap. The germline CDR1 and CDR2 sequences are SGHRS and YFSETQ. CDR3 length: 14 amino acids. The CDR3: CASSLGASYNEQFF. CDR3 DNA sequence: TGCGCCAGCAGCTTAGGCGCCTCCTACAATGAGCAGTTCTTC. Drawing the rest from reference TRBV5-1 and TRBJ2-1, the complete variable domain is KAGVTQTPRYLIKTRGQQVTLSCSPISGHRSVSWYQQTPGQGLQFLFEYFSETQRNKGNFPGRFSGRQFSNSRSEMNVSTLELGDSALYLCASSLGASYNEQFFGPGTRLTVL.

The table lists this clone with a count of one. This chain uses TRBV6-1 with TRBJ2-7, with 12 nucleotides matching TRBD2. The trim removed 1 base at V and 6 bases at J, leaving 1 base unmatched. CDR3 size: 14 residues. Looked up from germline, CDR1 is MNHNS and CDR2 is SASEGT. This CDR3 is CASSEGTSGIEQYF. Written as DNA, the CDR3 is TGTGCCAGCAGTGAAGGGACTAGCGGGATCGAGCAGTACTTC.

This clone was found many times. The rearrangement joins TRBV19 to TRBJ1-3; D is ambiguous. This CDR3 is built from 14 residues. The ends were cut back, 5 bases at V and 0 bases at J, with 8 bases in the middle. Germline CDR1 LNHDA, CDR2 SQIVND (reference sequence). CDR3 in amino acids: CASSLASSGNTIYF. The CDR3 nucleotides read TGTGCCAGTAGTTTGGCGAGCTCTGGAAACACCATATATTTT. The variable domain in full, with the rest retrieved from reference TRBV19 and TRBJ1-3, is DGGITQSPKYLFRKEGQNVTLSCEQNLNHDAMYWYRQDPGQGLRLIYYSQIVNDFQKGDIAEGYSVSREKKESFPLTVTSAQKNPTAFYLCASSLASSGNTIYFGEGSWLTVV.

Points on this clone: Other DNA sequences within the sample encode an identical CDR3. Written as DNA, the CDR3 is TGTGCCAGCAGTGTGGAGACCCAGTACTTC. Its protein product is CASSVETQYF. J is TRBJ2-5 and V is TRBV6-1; D is undetermined. V was shortened by 4 bases and J by 5 bases, with 2 bases between the two germline ends. Germline values: CDR1 MNHNS, CDR2 SASEGT. The CDR3 sequence is 10 residues long.

This clone turned up a few times. V gene TRBV30 combines with J gene TRBJ1-3; no reliable D call. The CDR3 is 16 amino acids. CDR1 and CDR2 (germline): GTSNPN, SVGIG (reference sequence). V was shortened by 1 base and J by 0 bases, with 13 bases between the two germline ends. CDR3 nucleotide sequence: TGTGCCTGGAGTGGCATACAGAAGAGCTCTGGAAACACCATATATTTT. Residues: CAWSGIQKSSGNTIYF.

V usage is TRBV13 and J usage is TRBJ1-5; 7 bases map to TRBD1. Trimming took 5 bases from V and 1 from J; bases not matched to a gene: 5. Germline V gene data show CDR1 as PRHDT and CDR2 as FYEKMQ (reference sequence). There are 15 residues in the CDR3. The CDR3 DNA follows: TGTGCCAGCAGCCGGGGACAGAGAAGCAATCAGCCCCAGCATTTT. This codes for CASSRGQRSNQPQHF.

V is TRBV5-1 and J is TRBJ2-7; 8 nucleotides align to TRBD2. Trimming removed 2 bases from V and 2 bases from J; junction bases left unmatched: 3. The CDR3 totals 14 residues. CDR1 SGHRS and CDR2 YFSETQ come from the germline V gene. The CDR3 nucleotides are TGCGCCAGCAGCTTTAGCGGGGATGCCTACGAGCAGTACTTC. Translation: CASSFSGDAYEQYF.

The chain links TRBV5-1 to TRBJ1-6; the D gene is possibly TRBD1 (6 bases). Trimming pared 1 base from V and 7 bases from J, leaving 12 bases between. The CDR3 loop spans 15 amino acids. CDR1 is SGHRS, CDR2 YFSETQ, per germline. In nucleotides, the CDR3 is TGCGCCAGCAGCTTGCTTTCACAGGGAAATTCACCCCTCCACTTT. The encoded protein is CASSLLSQGNSPLHF.

The chain is built from TRBV19 and TRBJ2-5; D unresolved. The CDR3 loop spans 12 amino acids. V shed 6 bases and J shed 5 bases, with 10 bases lying between them. CDR1 and CDR2 (germline): LNHDA, SQIVND (reference sequence). The DNA of the CDR3 is TGTGCCAGTAGCGGGTCCGGGGAGACCCAGTACTTC. Its protein is CASSGSGETQYF.

The chain links TRBV5-1 to TRBJ2-7; 13 bases match TRBD2. Germline V CDR1 and CDR2: SGHRS, YFSETQ. J was trimmed by 1 base and V by 2 bases; bases with no gene match: 3. This CDR3 region has 16 residues. CDR3 amino acids: CASSFGLAGESYEQYF. The DNA for the CDR3 is TGCGCCAGCAGCTTCGGACTAGCGGGGGAGTCCTACGAGCAGTACTTC.

This chain links TRBV28 with TRBJ2-5; D gene ambiguous. Trimming took off 0 bases at V and 5 bases at J, with 7 bases between the two ends. CDR3 length: 13 amino acids. CDR1 is MDHEN, CDR2 SYDVKM, per germline. The CDR3: CASSLWGRETQYF. The CDR3 DNA reads TGTGCCAGCAGTTTATGGGGTCGGGAGACCCAGTACTTC.

The V gene is TRBV9, the J gene TRBJ1-2; no reliable D call. The ends were cut back, 1 base at V and 6 bases at J, with 7 bases in the middle. Germline CDR1 reads SGDLS; CDR2 reads YYNGEE. The CDR3 has 12 amino acids. CDR3: CASSVFGDGYTF. The CDR3 DNA reads TGTGCCAGCAGCGTATTCGGTGATGGCTACACCTTC.

The chain uses TRBV7-2 and TRBJ2-7; TRBD2 aligns across 15 bases. The CDR3 covers 15 residues. The junction had 6 bases not matched to a gene; V was cut back by 5 bases and J by 7 bases. The germline V gene encodes CDR1 SGHTA and CDR2 FQGNSA. The CDR3 coding sequence is TGTGCCAGCAGCACCGGACTAGCGGGAGGGGCGGAGCAGTACTTC. Translated: CASSTGLAGGAEQYF.

Concerning this clone: Distinct nucleotide sequences in the sample also encode this CDR3. V and J are TRBV2 and TRBJ2-5, with D possibly being TRBD1 (6 bases). Trimming took off 8 bases at V and 2 bases at J, with 9 bases between the two ends. This CDR3 has 12 amino acids. The germline V gene has CDR1 SNHLY and CDR2 FYNNEI. The CDR3 reads CASSGQQETQYF. CDR3 bases: TGTGCCAGCTCAGGACAGCAAGAGACCCAGTACTTC.

This sequence joins TRBV5-6 and TRBJ1-1; TRBD1 agrees at 7 bases. V dropped 0 bases and J dropped 6; count of bases not matched to a gene: 11. The germline V gene has CDR1 SGHDT and CDR2 YYEEEE. This CDR3 comprises 16 residues. The CDR3 coding sequence is TGTGCCAGCAGCTTGGGGGACAGCATCATAAAGGCTGAAGCTTTCTTT. Translated: CASSLGDSIIKAEAFF.

This clone was detected a few times. This rearrangement joins TRBV28 to TRBJ2-2; TRBD1 matches 7 bases. Germline V lookup: CDR1 MDHEN, CDR2 SYDVKM. V dropped 4 bases and J dropped 6; count of bases not matched to a gene: 5. There are 14 residues in the CDR3. CDR3 loop: CASSWGQPSGELFF. CDR3 in DNA: TGTGCCAGCAGTTGGGGACAGCCATCCGGGGAGCTGTTTTTT.

The chain carries TRBV4-2 and TRBJ2-7; D not certain. V was pared by 1 base and J by 7 bases, with 20 bases between. The germline CDR1 and CDR2 sequences are LGHNA and YNFKEQ. This CDR3 has 16 residues. DNA for the CDR3: TGTGCCAGCAGCCAAGGAGTAGCACCTCTCGTTGGGGAGCAGTACTTC. Translating it yields CASSQGVAPLVGEQYF.

This rearrangement joins TRBV18 to TRBJ2-7; D ambiguous. The V end lost 1 base, the J end lost 3 bases, and 10 bases lay between the germline ends. The germline gives CDR1 KGHSH, CDR2 LQKENI. This CDR3 spans 14 amino acids. In nucleotides, the CDR3 is TGTGCCAGCTCACCACAAACCCGCAACTACGAGCAGTACTTC. This sequence encodes CASSPQTRNYEQYF.

The chain links TRBV18 to TRBJ1-1, with 7 bases aligning to TRBD1. This CDR3 spans 16 amino acids. J lost 1 base, V lost 3 bases, and 8 bases had no gene match. CDR1 KGHSH and CDR2 LQKENI come from the germline V gene. This CDR3 reads CASSPRDSEGNTEAFF. The CDR3 bases are TGTGCCAGCTCACCGCGGGACAGCGAGGGGAACACTGAAGCTTTCTTT.

J is TRBJ2-3 and V is TRBV6-5; possibly TRBD2 for D (5 bases). The germline V gene encodes CDR1 MNHEY and CDR2 SVGAGI. This CDR3 spans 16 amino acids. Trimming took off 0 bases at V and 2 bases at J, with 12 bases between the two ends. The CDR3 DNA follows: TGTGCCAGCAGTTACTCTGGGCGGGTAGCCACAGATACGCAGTATTTT. Its protein is CASSYSGRVATDTQYF.

The gene calls are TRBV6-6 and TRBJ2-7; tentatively, D is TRBD1 (6 bases). Germline loops: CDR1 MNHNY, CDR2 SVGAGI (reference sequence). CDR3 length: 15 amino acids. Trimming pared 2 bases from V and 3 bases from J, leaving 14 bases between. The CDR3 loop reads CASSYDRSRVYEQYF. The DNA for the CDR3 is TGTGCCAGCAGTTACGACAGGTCTCGGGTCTACGAGCAGTACTTC.

Only one count was recorded for this clone. The CDR3 nucleotides are TGTGCCAGCAGTTACTCGAGAAGGGTCGAGCAGTACTTC. Translated: CASSYSRRVEQYF. This chain connects TRBV6-6 to TRBJ2-7; D not certain. The CDR3 has 13 amino acids. Trimming pared 0 bases from V and 6 bases from J, leaving 9 bases between. Germline-derived CDR1 and CDR2 are MNHNY and SVGAGI (reference sequence).